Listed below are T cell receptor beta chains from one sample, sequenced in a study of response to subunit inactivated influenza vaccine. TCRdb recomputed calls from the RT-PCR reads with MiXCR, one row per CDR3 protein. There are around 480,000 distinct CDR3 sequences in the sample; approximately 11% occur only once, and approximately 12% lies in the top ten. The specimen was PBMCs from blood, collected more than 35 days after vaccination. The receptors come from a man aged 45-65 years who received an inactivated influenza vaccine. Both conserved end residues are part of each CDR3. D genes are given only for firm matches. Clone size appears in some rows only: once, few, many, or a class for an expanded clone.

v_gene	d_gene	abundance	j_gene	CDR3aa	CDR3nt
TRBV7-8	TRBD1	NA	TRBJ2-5	CASSLPGQGEETQYF	TGTGCCAGCAGCTTGCCGGGACAGGGGGAAGAGACCCAGTACTTC
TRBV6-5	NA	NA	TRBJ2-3	CASSYYSSDTQYF	TGTGCCAGCAGTTACTATAGCTCAGATACGCAGTATTTT
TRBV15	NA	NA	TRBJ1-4	CATRTGGSEKLFF	TGTGCCACCAGGACTGGGGGCAGTGAAAAACTGTTTTTT
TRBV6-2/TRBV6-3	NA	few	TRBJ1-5	CASSYSGASNQPQHF	TGTGCCAGCAGTTACTCGGGGGCCTCCAATCAGCCCCAGCATTTT
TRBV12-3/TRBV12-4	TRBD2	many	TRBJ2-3	CASSPAGGRTDTQYF	TGTGCCAGCAGTCCAGCGGGGGGGCGAACAGATACGCAGTATTTT
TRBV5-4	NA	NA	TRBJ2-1	CASSLRRGPRSYNEQFF	TGTGCCAGCAGCTTGAGGCGGGGACCCCGGTCCTACAATGAGCAGTTCTTC
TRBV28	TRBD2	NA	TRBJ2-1	CASRRLAGYNEQFF	TGTGCCAGCAGGCGACTAGCGGGGTACAATGAGCAGTTCTTC
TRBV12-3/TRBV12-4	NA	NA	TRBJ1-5	CASSLSDNQPQHF	TGTGCCAGCAGTTTAAGTGACAATCAGCCCCAGCATTTT
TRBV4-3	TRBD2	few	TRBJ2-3	CASSHSSGAERDTQYF	TGCGCCAGCAGCCATTCCAGCGGGGCCGAGAGGGATACGCAGTATTTT
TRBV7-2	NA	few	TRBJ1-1	CASSARAGRSTEAFF	TGTGCCAGCAGCGCCCGGGCCGGGCGGAGCACTGAAGCTTTCTTT
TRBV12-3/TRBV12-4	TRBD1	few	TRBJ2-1	CASRGTRTGDGQFF	TGTGCCAGCAGAGGGACCCGGACAGGGGATGGGCAGTTCTTC
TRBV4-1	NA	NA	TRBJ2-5	CASSQMALGPRETQYF	TGCGCCAGCAGCCAGATGGCGTTGGGCCCCCGGGAGACCCAGTACTTC